A selection of T cell receptor beta chains follows, all from one sample in a study of T-cell memory formation after mild COVID-19. TCRdb recomputed calls from the 5' RACE reads with MiXCR, one row per CDR3 protein. The sample includes 250,000 to 350,000 distinct CDR3 sequences, less than 20% seen only once; the top ten take 22%. Sequencing input: PBMCs or a T cell subset sorted from them (not recorded which). These receptors all come from a young man who had mild COVID-19 (a few samples of this study predate the infection). Cell type and time point are not known. Both conserved end residues are part of each CDR3. A D gene is named only where the DNA matches it firmly. Expanded clones get a size class; other rows say once, few or many, or leave the size out.

size,J,V,D,DNA,CDR3
many,TRBJ2-3,TRBV7-7,TRBD2,TGTGCTAGCAGCTTGGGGGGGACTATCACAGATACGCAGTATTTT,CASSLGGTITDTQYF
few,TRBJ2-2,TRBV6-1,TRBD1,TGTGCCAGCAGTGATGGACAGGGGGGGCCCGGGGAGCTGTTTTTT,CASSDGQGGPGELFF
NA,TRBJ2-1,TRBV4-1,TRBD1,TGCGCCAGCAGCCAACCCCGGGACAGGGGAGGAAATGAGCAGTTCTTC,CASSQPRDRGGNEQFF
few,TRBJ1-3,TRBV19,TRBD1,TGTGCCACGGGACAGCACTCTGGAAACACCATATATTTT,CATGQHSGNTIYF
NA,TRBJ1-1,TRBV12-3/TRBV12-4,NA,TGTGCCAGCAGTTTAGTGGTGGGTTTCTCTGAAGCTTTCTTT,CASSLVVGFSEAFF
few,TRBJ2-7,TRBV12-3/TRBV12-4,NA,TGTGCCAGCAGTTTATTCAGGGGAGAGGAGCAGTACTTC,CASSLFRGEEQYF
NA,TRBJ2-1,TRBV7-2,TRBD1,TGTGCCAGCAGGCGTGACAGGGGAGCCTACAATGAGCAGTTCTTC,CASRRDRGAYNEQFF
few,TRBJ2-2,TRBV7-8,NA,TGTGCCAGCAGCCAGTATTATACCGGGGAGCTGTTTTTT,CASSQYYTGELFF
NA,TRBJ2-3,TRBV20-1,NA,TGCAGTGCTAGGGGGGGGCGAGAAGATACGCAGTATTTT,CSARGGREDTQYF
NA,TRBJ2-2,TRBV7-6,TRBD2,TGTGCCAGCAGCTTACGTTCTAGCGGGGGCCCGAACACCGGGGAGCTGTTTTTT,CASSLRSSGGPNTGELFF
NA,TRBJ1-2,TRBV5-1,NA,TGCGCCAGCAGCTTGGCCGGGTGGGGCTCCGGCTACACCTTC,CASSLAGWGSGYTF
NA,TRBJ1-1,TRBV7-9,TRBD1,TGTGCCAGCAGTTCAAGACAGGGTTCGTACACTGAAGCTTTCTTT,CASSSRQGSYTEAFF
few,TRBJ1-1,TRBV27,NA,TGTGCCAGCAGGTTTCGGGGGAACACTGAAGCTTTCTTT,CASRFRGNTEAFF
NA,TRBJ1-1,TRBV20-1,NA,TGCAGTGCTAGTCGGGGGGGCGGGTACACTGAAGCTTTCTTT,CSASRGGGYTEAFF
many,TRBJ2-2,TRBV5-1,NA,TGCGCCAGCAGCTTGTTCGGAACCGGGGAGCTGTTTTTT,CASSLFGTGELFF
NA,TRBJ2-5,TRBV9,TRBD2,TGTGCCAGCAGCGAAAGCGGGGGTCAGGAGACCCAGTACTTC,CASSESGGQETQYF
few,TRBJ1-2,TRBV20-1,NA,TGCAGTGCTAGAGACCCATCGGGTGTGACTATGTGGTACCCCCTTTACACCTTC,CSARDPSGVTMWYPLYTF
NA,TRBJ2-7,TRBV6-5,TRBD1,TGTGCCAGCACCCGGTCGGGACAGAGCTCCTACGAGCAGTACTTC,CASTRSGQSSYEQYF
few,TRBJ2-3,TRBV9,NA,TGTGCCAGCAGCGTGATAGGGGAGGCAGATACGCAGTATTTT,CASSVIGEADTQYF
few,TRBJ1-2,TRBV20-1,TRBD1,TGCAGTGCTAAAGACAGGGGGCGAGAAGGCTACACCTTC,CSAKDRGREGYTF
NA,TRBJ1-3,TRBV7-8,TRBD1,TGTGCCAGCAGCCAGAATGCGGGACAGGGGTACGGAAACACCATATATTTT,CASSQNAGQGYGNTIYF
few,TRBJ1-1,TRBV6-5,TRBD1,TGTGCCAGCAGTTACCAGCCGGACAGGGCGGCCGGCACTGAAGCTTTCTTT,CASSYQPDRAAGTEAFF
few,TRBJ2-5,TRBV21-1,NA,TGTGCCAGCAGCGGGGCGCACAGGGGACGGGAGACCCAGTACTTC,CASSGAHRGRETQYF
once,TRBJ1-2,TRBV12-3/TRBV12-4,TRBD1,TGTGCCAGCAGTCCCCACGGACAGGGCGTGAGCTATGGCTACACCTTC,CASSPHGQGVSYGYTF
NA,TRBJ2-2,TRBV20-1,NA,TGCAGTGCTAGAGGCAGGGGGAACACCGGGGAGCTGTTTTTT,CSARGRGNTGELFF